Listed below are T cell receptor beta chains from one sample, sequenced in a study of human T cells and chemical hapten exposure. TCRdb analysed the RACE reads with MiXCR anew, one entry per CDR3 protein. Among about 87,000 distinct CDR3 sequences listed, about 8.9% were seen once. Sequencing was performed on whole blood, taken in connection with sensitization to the hapten diphenylcyclopropenone (DPC). These receptors all stem from a woman between 40 and 50 years old with alopecia areata. Some clones in this sample may be carry-over from other donors' samples. CDR3s include the opening cysteine and the closing phenylalanine or tryptophan. A D gene is named only where the DNA matches it firmly. Clone size is not always given. Where it is, it says once, few, many or a class for expanded clones.

>17|TRBV4-1|many|NA|TRBJ2-2
TGCGCCAGCAGCCAAGGGTGGATCGGGGGGCCGACCGGGGAGCTGTTTTTT
CASSQGWIGGPTGELFF
>16|TRBV20-1|many|TRBD1|TRBJ1-2
TGCAGTGCTAGAGATCAACGGACAGGGGGAAACTATGGCTACACCTTC
CSARDQRTGGNYGYTF
>14|TRBV5-1|many|TRBD1|TRBJ2-1
TGCGCCAGCAGCTTGAGGACAGGGAATGACGAGCAGTTCTTC
CASSLRTGNDEQFF
>15|TRBV6-6|few|NA|TRBJ1-3
TGTGCCAGCAAACCTCAAGACCAAGCGTTATACACCATATATTTT
CASKPQDQALYTIYF
>14|TRBV11-2|few|NA|TRBJ2-7
TGTGCCAGCAGCTGGGTAGGAGCCACCTACGAGCAGTACTTC
CASSWVGATYEQYF
>15|TRBV7-2|NA|NA|TRBJ2-1
TGTGCCAGCAGCCCCCCGGGGGCCCGCTACAATGAGCAGTTCTTC
CASSPPGARYNEQFF
>17|TRBV7-9|NA|NA|TRBJ2-7
TGTGCCAGCAGCTTATCCCTGGGGGGGCGATCCCACTACGAGCAGTACTTC
CASSLSLGGRSHYEQYF
>16|TRBV3-1|few|TRBD2|TRBJ2-1
TGTGCCAGCAGCCAAGGTCCCGGGGGGGCAGTTAATGAGCAGTTCTTC
CASSQGPGGAVNEQFF
>16|TRBV5-4|many|NA|TRBJ2-5
TGTGCCAGCAGCCCCACCCTCGGAGCGACCCAAGAGACCCAGTACTTC
CASSPTLGATQETQYF
>17|TRBV11-2|few|NA|TRBJ2-2
TGTGCCAGCAGCTTAGATCCCCAGGACGGGGGCTCCGGGGAGCTGTTTTTT
CASSLDPQDGGSGELFF